Below are 22 T cell receptor beta chains sequenced from a single sample in a study of T cells after yellow fever vaccination. MiXCR, run by TCRdb on the 5' RACE reads, gives a single entry per CDR3 protein. The table shows a few hundred thousand distinct CDR3 sequences, with 3.6% occurring only once. This sample comprised PBMCs, obtained on the day of the yellow fever booster vaccination. All receptors derive from a man aged 18 to 30 who received the YFV17D yellow fever vaccine.

The V gene is TRBV6-2 or TRBV6-3, the J gene TRBJ2-2; D gene uncertain. Germline CDR1 and CDR2: MNHEY and SVGEGT. V was trimmed by 7 bases and J by 8 bases, leaving 23 bases between them. This CDR3 contains 16 residues. CDR3 nucleotides: TGTGCCAGCAAGGTCGGCTGGATCACGCCTGGAGGGGAGCTGTTTTTT. It yields the protein CASKVGWITPGGELFF.

A note on this clonotype: One end of the junction varies from germline; a read error may be responsible. The V gene is TRBV7-2, the J gene TRBJ2-1; 8 bases agree with TRBD2. CDR3 length equals 15 residues. Germline V gene data show CDR1 as SGHTA and CDR2 as FQGNSA. This CDR3 reads CASSRGGGTYKEQFF. The CDR3 DNA reads TGTGCCAGCAGCCGGGGCGGGGGGACCTACAAGGAGCAGTTCTTC.

This clonotype was counted ten times or more. CDR3 region: CASSFRVTASNSPLHF. The CDR3 coding sequence is TGTGCCAGCAGCTTCAGGGTTACTGCTTCTAATTCACCCCTCCACTTT. The chain is built from TRBV7-2 and TRBJ1-6; D perhaps matches TRBD1 (5 bases). The CDR3 totals 16 residues. V was shortened by 3 bases and J by 6 bases, with 15 bases between the two germline ends. Germline V gene data show CDR1 as SGHTA and CDR2 as FQGNSA.

This clonotype was detected only a few times. This rearrangement joins TRBV4-3 to TRBJ2-6; D not certain. The CDR3 sequence is 17 residues long. Looked up from germline, CDR1 is LGHNA and CDR2 is YSLEER. The V end lost 1 base, the J end lost 0 bases, and 10 bases lay between the germline ends. The CDR3 DNA follows: TGCGCCAGCAGCCAAGGAGACACCTCCTCTGGGGCCAACGTCCTGACTTTC. Translation: CASSQGDTSSGANVLTF.

The table lists this clonotype with many counts. In DNA, the CDR3 is TGTGCCAGCAGCCGGCGGGTCGGGGTGGAAGATACGCAGTATTTT. Translation: CASSRRVGVEDTQYF. The V gene is TRBV7-6, the J gene TRBJ2-3; TRBD2 is a possible D gene (5 bases). Trimming removed 5 bases from V and 5 bases from J, with 17 bases in between. The CDR3 length is 15 residues. Germline values: CDR1 SGHVS, CDR2 FNYEAQ.

The table lists this clonotype with many counts. The chain recombines TRBV24-1 with TRBJ2-7, with TRBD2 identical over 7 bases. Germline trimming cut 6 bases from V and 3 bases from J; bases unmatched to any gene: 10. The CDR3 is 15 amino acids. Germline V CDR1 and CDR2: KGHDR, SFDVKD. Written as DNA, the CDR3 is TGTGCCACCAGTCAACGTCGGGGAGGGAGCTACGAGCAGTACTTC. Translated: CATSQRRGGSYEQYF.

This clonotype has only a few counts. V gene TRBV20-1 combines with J gene TRBJ1-1, with a tentative D call TRBD1 (5 bases). V lost 6 bases, J lost 4 bases, and 9 bases lay in between. The CDR3 length is 11 residues. The germline V gene has CDR1 DFQATT and CDR2 SNEGSKA (reference sequence). CDR3: CSAGGGTEAFF. In DNA, the CDR3 is TGCAGTGCGGGGGGGGGCACTGAAGCTTTCTTT.

The table lists this clonotype with a few counts. V gene TRBV10-3 combines with J gene TRBJ1-1, with 8 bases fitting TRBD1. From germline, CDR1 is ENHRY and CDR2 SYGVKD. The ends lost 6 bases at V and 4 bases at J; junction bases unmatched: 4. This CDR3 region has 13 residues. The CDR3: CAIRPDRATEAFF. CDR3 DNA sequence: TGTGCCATCAGACCGGACAGGGCCACTGAAGCTTTCTTT.

The CDR3 loop reads CASSQVGRLTDTQYF. The DNA for the CDR3 is TGTGCCAGCAGCCAAGTGGGACGATTAACAGATACGCAGTATTTT. The chain uses TRBV3-1 and TRBJ2-3; D may match TRBD1 or TRBD2 (5 bases each). This CDR3 contains 15 residues. CDR1 is LGHDT and CDR2 is YNNKEL in the germline V gene (reference sequence). Trimming pared 1 base from V and 3 bases from J, leaving 11 bases between.

The V gene is TRBV7-9, the J gene TRBJ1-2; 7 positions match TRBD1. Germline CDR1 SEHNR, CDR2 FQNEAQ (reference sequence). This CDR3 has 16 amino acids. V lost 5 bases to trimming and J lost 8 bases; unmatched junction nucleotides: 17. CDR3 residues: CASSPTIAQGEFGYTF. CDR3 sequence (DNA): TGTGCCAGCAGCCCTACAATCGCCCAGGGGGAGTTCGGCTACACCTTC. Filled out from reference TRBV7-9 and TRBJ1-2, the complete variable domain reads DTGVSQNPRHKITKRGQNVTFRCDPISEHNRLYWYRQTLGQGPEFLTYFQNEAQLEKSRLLSDRFSAERPKGSFSTLEIQRTEQGDSAMYLCASSPTIAQGEFGYTFGSGTRLTVV.

In its sample, this clonotype was seen a few times. The chain carries TRBV4-1 and TRBJ1-3, with D uncertain. The germline V gene encodes CDR1 MGHRA and CDR2 YSYEKL. V was cut by 6 bases and J by 2 bases, with 14 bases left in between. This CDR3 comprises 15 residues. CDR3 bases: TGCGCCAGCAGTCTCAGGCCAGTAGCTGGAAACACCATATATTTT. This gives the protein CASSLRPVAGNTIYF.

This clonotype was detected ten times or more. The chain links TRBV5-6 to TRBJ1-2; 9 bases map to TRBD1. After removal of 0 bases from V and 9 bases from J, the junction contained 3 bases not matched to a gene. The CDR3 is made up of 13 amino acids. CDR1 SGHDT and CDR2 YYEEEE come from the germline V gene. DNA of the CDR3: TGTGCCAGCAGCTTGGACAGGGGGCAAAGCTACACCTTC. Encoded protein: CASSLDRGQSYTF.

This clonotype was picked up many times. The V gene is TRBV7-9, the J gene TRBJ1-2; D uncertain. CDR1 and CDR2 (germline): SEHNR, FQNEAQ (reference sequence). Trimming stripped 3 bases from V and 2 bases from J, with 13 bases between. The CDR3 has 15 residues. CDR3: CASSFSQSSNYGYTF. The CDR3 bases are TGTGCCAGCAGCTTTTCCCAGAGTTCGAACTATGGCTACACCTTC.

The sample holds many counts of this clonotype. V usage is TRBV5-1 and J usage is TRBJ2-1, with 7 bases matching TRBD2. The CDR3 length is 16 residues. Germline V gives CDR1 SGHRS, CDR2 YFSETQ. The V and J ends lost 5 bases and 3 bases, in that order; junction bases with no gene match: 11. In DNA form, the CDR3 reads TGCGCCAGCAGGGGAAGCCTAGCGGCCAGCTACAATGAGCAGTTCTTC. Encoded protein: CASRGSLAASYNEQFF.

This clonotype has a handful of counts. Here the CDR3 reads CASSTDRDHEQYV. Written as DNA, the CDR3 is TGTGCCAGCAGCACGGACAGGGACCACGAGCAGTACGTC. V is TRBV21-1 and J is TRBJ2-7; the table assigns TRBD1, which was not confirmed against the DNA. TRBV21-1 is given as a pseudogene. This CDR3 contains 13 residues.

This clonotype was found many times. The rearrangement links TRBV4-3 to TRBJ1-4, with D tentatively TRBD1 (5 bases). The length of the CDR3 is 14 residues. CDR1 and CDR2 from the germline V gene are LGHNA and YSLEER. Trimming pared 4 bases from V and 12 bases from J, leaving 18 bases between. This CDR3 reads CASSRGRGDLQLFF. CDR3 nucleotide sequence: TGCGCCAGCAGCCGCGGACGGGGGGATCTTCAACTGTTTTTT.

The chain uses TRBV28 and TRBJ2-5; D uncertain. The CDR3 consists of 15 residues. In germline, CDR1 is MDHEN, CDR2 SYDVKM. Trimming shortened V by 3 bases and J by 4 bases, and 15 bases separated the two germline ends. CDR3 DNA: TGTGCCAGCAGTTTGCCCATTCTAATATCAGAGACCCAGTACTTC. It specifies CASSLPILISETQYF.

This clonotype was counted ten times or more. In DNA, the CDR3 is TGTGCCAGCAGCCTTGGGGGGGGCGGGAGTCACAATGAGCAGTTCTTC. Its protein product is CASSLGGGGSHNEQFF. The chain is built from TRBV11-3 and TRBJ2-1, with D tentatively TRBD2 (7 bases). The CDR3 contains 16 residues. Trimming stripped 5 bases from V and 5 bases from J, with 19 bases between. The germline CDR1 and CDR2 sequences are SGHNT and YENEEA.

This clonotype has a handful of counts. V usage is TRBV6-4 and J usage is TRBJ2-1, with 10 bases identical to TRBD2. The junction had 2 bases not matched to a gene; V was cut back by 0 bases and J by 9 bases. From germline, CDR1 is MRHNA and CDR2 SNTAGT. There are 14 residues in the CDR3. The CDR3 region is CASSDSSGGIEQFF. The CDR3 region has the DNA TGTGCCAGCAGTGACTCTAGCGGGGGGATTGAGCAGTTCTTC.

This clonotype came up a few times. Here the CDR3 DNA reads TGCGCCAGCAGGTCGGCCCACAGGGGCGTTTACGAGAGCTCCTACAATGAGCAGTTCTTC. Translating it yields CASRSAHRGVYESSYNEQFF. V is TRBV5-1 and J is TRBJ2-1, with 7 nucleotides matching TRBD1. This CDR3 spans 20 amino acids. Germline CDR1 SGHRS, CDR2 YFSETQ. V gave up 5 bases and J gave up 0 bases; unmatched junction bases: 20.

Ten or more counts support this clonotype. The gene calls are TRBV23-1 and TRBJ2-1, with D possibly being TRBD1 (6 bases). TRBV23-1 counts as an open reading frame of uncertain function. Trimming left V 3 bases short and J 2 bases short, with 17 bases between. The CDR3 has 17 amino acids. The CDR3 loop reads CASSHPSGRGTYNEQFF. CDR3 in DNA: TGCGCCAGCAGTCACCCCTCTGGCAGGGGTACCTACAATGAGCAGTTCTTC.

This clonotype was found many times. The genes are TRBV20-1 and TRBJ2-1; 10 bases match TRBD1. There are 15 residues in the CDR3. CDR1 and CDR2 from the germline V gene are DFQATT and SNEGSKA (reference sequence). With 6 bases clipped from V and 8 bases from J, the junction kept 13 bases outside the gene matches. The CDR3 bases are TGCAGTGCGGTGCGCGGGACAGGGGCGTTGGATGAGCAGTTCTTC. Its protein is CSAVRGTGALDEQFF.